The entry that follows covers one T cell receptor (beta chain) sequence. This sample is drawn from a study of CD8 T cells in Susac syndrome. Study-wide context: Patients with Susac syndrome, at blood draw, were therapy-naive, on corticosteroids, or on intravenous immunoglobulin alone.

RNA amounts of roughly 0.45 to 1 ug underwent reverse transcription with random hexamers. The method of amplification for TCR beta CDR3 was immunoSEQ multiplex PCR, covering 54 Vbeta and 13 Jbeta. TCRdb fed the immunoSEQ multiplex PCR reads into MiXCR, producing one record per CDR3 protein. The sample shows roughly 200,000 distinct CDR3 sequences, 75% to 95% of them seen only once. The germline gives CDR1 DFQATT, CDR2 SNEGSKA (reference sequence). With 5 bases clipped from V and 4 bases from J, the junction kept 3 bases outside the gene matches. The CDR3 contains 14 residues. This chain connects TRBV20-1 to TRBJ2-1; 12 bases are shared with TRBD2. The sequenced sample consisted of CD4+ T cells from PBMCs. The receptor's source is a human donor with Susac syndrome. CDR3 sequence: CSAQTSGSYNEQFF. CDR3 coding DNA: TGCAGTGCTCAGACTAGCGGGAGTTACAATGAGCAGTTCTTC.